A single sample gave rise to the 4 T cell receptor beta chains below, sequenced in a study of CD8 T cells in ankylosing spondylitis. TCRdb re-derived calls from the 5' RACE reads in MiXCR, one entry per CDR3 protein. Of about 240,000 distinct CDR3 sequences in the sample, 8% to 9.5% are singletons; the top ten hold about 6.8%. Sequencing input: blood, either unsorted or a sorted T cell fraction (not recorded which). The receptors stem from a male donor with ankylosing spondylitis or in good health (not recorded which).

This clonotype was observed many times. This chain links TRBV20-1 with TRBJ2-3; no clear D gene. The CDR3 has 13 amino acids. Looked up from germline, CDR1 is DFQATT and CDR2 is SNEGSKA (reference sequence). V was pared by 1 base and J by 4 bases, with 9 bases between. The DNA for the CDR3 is TGCAGTGCTAGAGGGTTTTGGGCAGATACGCAGTATTTT. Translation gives CSARGFWADTQYF.

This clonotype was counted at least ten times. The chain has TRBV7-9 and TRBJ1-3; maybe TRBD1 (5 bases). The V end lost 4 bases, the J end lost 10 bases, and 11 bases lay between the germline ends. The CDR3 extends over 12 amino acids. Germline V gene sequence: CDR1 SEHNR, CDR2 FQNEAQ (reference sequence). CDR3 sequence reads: CASSYDGGTIYF. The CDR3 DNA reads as TGTGCCAGCAGCTACGACGGGGGTACCATATATTTT.

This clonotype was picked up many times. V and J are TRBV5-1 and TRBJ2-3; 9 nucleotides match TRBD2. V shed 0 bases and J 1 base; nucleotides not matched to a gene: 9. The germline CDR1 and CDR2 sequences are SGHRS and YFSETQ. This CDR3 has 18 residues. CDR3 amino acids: CASSLESSGGPRTDTQYF. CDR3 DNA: TGCGCCAGCAGCTTGGAAAGTAGCGGGGGCCCTCGCACAGATACGCAGTATTTT.

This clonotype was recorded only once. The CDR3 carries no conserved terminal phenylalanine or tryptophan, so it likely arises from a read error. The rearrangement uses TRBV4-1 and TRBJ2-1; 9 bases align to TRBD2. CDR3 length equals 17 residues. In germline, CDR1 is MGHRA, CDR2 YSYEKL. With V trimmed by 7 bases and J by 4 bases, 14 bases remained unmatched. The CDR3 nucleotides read TGCGCCAGCAAGGTGGAACCGGGACTAGCCTTTTACAATGAGCAGTTCCTC. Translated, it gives CASKVEPGLAFYNEQFL.